The TCR beta chain described here comes from a study of graft-versus-host responses after intestinal transplantation. The overall study: The transplants performed in recipients were multivisceral, liver-intestinal, or isolated intestinal. Anti-thymocyte globulin induction, then tacrolimus and steroids for about three years, went to all recipients. Study outcomes and limitations: Where graft-donor T cell macrochimerism was present, patients had high graft-versus-host to host-versus-graft clonal ratios in allografts. With peak circulating GvH clone levels came an association with early post-transplant HvG declines.

This CDR3 region has 13 residues. The germline V gene has CDR1 SQVTM and CDR2 ANQGSEA. V lost 0 bases and J 8 bases, leaving 14 bases between the germline ends. About this clone: What it recognizes is unknown.

The table came from immunoSEQ multiplex PCR; TCRdb's copy has only in-frame clones and leaves some out. The table has approximately 82,000 clones, 90% to 95% seen once; the top ten hold 0.1%. This sequence was found in a human donor who received an intestinal transplant. This sample comprised unstimulated CD4+ T cells sorted from spleen or lymph node cells, obtained before intestinal transplant. The chain uses TRBV29-1 and TRBJ2-7, with a weak D call TRBD2 (6 bases). The CDR3 DNA follows: TGCAGCGTTGAAGATAGGCGGGATGGTAAGCAGTACTTC. Translating gives CSVEDRRDGKQYF.